The 16 T cell receptor beta chains in this list originate from one sample, sequenced in a study of cytomegalovirus exposure and HLA in healthy donors. The table came from immunoSEQ multiplex PCR; TCRdb's copy has only in-frame clones and leaves some out. Found here are tens of thousands of clones, approximately 94% of them singletons; the top ten hold approximately 2.1%. Sequencing was carried out using PBMCs. These receptors all stem from a woman aged 18-29 years in good health and CMV-seropositive.

V and J are TRBV7-7 and TRBJ2-2; TRBD2 might be the D (8 bases). The germline V gene has CDR1 SSHAT and CDR2 FNYEAQ (reference sequence). The length of the CDR3 is 13 residues. CDR3 region: CASGTVTTGELFF. The DNA of the CDR3 is TGTGCTAGCGGGACAGTAACCACCGGGGAGCTGTTTTTT.

The CDR3 nucleotides read TGCGCCAGCAGCCCTGGGGGGTCTCAGCCCCAGCATTTT. It is translated as CASSPGGSQPQHF. This sequence joins TRBV5-1 and TRBJ1-5, with a tentative D call TRBD1 (5 bases). Germline V gene lookup returns CDR1 SGHRS and CDR2 YFSETQ. The CDR3 is made up of 13 amino acids. V lost 4 bases and J lost 6, with 11 bases in between.

The chain uses TRBV4-2 and TRBJ2-3; TRBD1 is a possible D gene (5 bases). The CDR3 length is 17 residues. Germline values: CDR1 LGHNA, CDR2 YNFKEQ. V dropped 0 bases and J dropped 2 bases, with 15 bases sitting between them. CDR3 DNA sequence: TGTGCCAGCAGCCAAGAGCCCCAGGGCAGGACCACAGATACGCAGTATTTT. Its translation is CASSQEPQGRTTDTQYF.

The chain links TRBV10-1 to TRBJ1-2; 9 bases are shared with TRBD1. CDR3 size: 16 residues. CDR1 and CDR2 from the germline V gene are WNHNN and SYGVQD (reference sequence). The ends lost 9 bases at V and 2 bases at J; junction bases unmatched: 13. In nucleotides, the CDR3 is TGCGCCAGGATGACCCGGGACAGGGATACCAACTATGGCTACACCTTC. This gives the protein CARMTRDRDTNYGYTF.

The V and J genes are TRBV10-2 and TRBJ1-4; D ambiguous. The CDR3 is 14 residues long. Trimming took 7 bases from V and 0 from J, leaving 9 bases between them. Germline lookup yields CDR1 WSHSY and CDR2 SAAADI. The CDR3 protein is CASKSGSTNEKLFF. The CDR3 region has the DNA TGCGCCAGCAAATCGGGGTCAACTAATGAAAAACTGTTTTTT.

CDR3: CASSAPGGTEAFF. For the CDR3, the DNA is TGTGCCAGCAGCGCCCCCGGGGGCACTGAAGCTTTCTTT. The rearrangement joins TRBV9 to TRBJ1-1; D is possibly TRBD1 (5 bases). Germline V CDR1 and CDR2: SGDLS, YYNGEE. The CDR3 is made up of 13 amino acids. V lost 3 bases and J lost 4, with 10 bases in between.

The genes are TRBV2 and TRBJ1-1, with TRBD1 as a possible D gene (5 bases). Germline V lookup: CDR1 SNHLY, CDR2 FYNNEI. The CDR3 is made up of 13 amino acids. Trimming took 5 bases from V and 5 from J, leaving 12 bases between them. CDR3 sequence reads: CASSSNQGTEAFF. The DNA of the CDR3 is TGTGCCAGCAGTAGTAATCAGGGAACTGAAGCTTTCTTT.

This clone is a singleton in its sample. The chain carries TRBV25-1 and TRBJ1-2; weak D call: TRBD1 (5 bases). Germline-derived CDR1 and CDR2 are MGHDK and SYGVNS. CDR3 size: 11 residues. V was cut by 6 bases and J by 4 bases, with 6 bases left in between. CDR3 loop: CASRGLYGYTF. The CDR3 DNA follows: TGTGCCAGCAGGGGACTCTATGGCTACACCTTC.

The chain recombines TRBV6-5 with TRBJ1-1; D unclear. The CDR3 is made up of 12 amino acids. Trimming removed 7 bases from V and 3 bases from J, with 9 bases in between. Germline lookup yields CDR1 MNHEY and CDR2 SVGAGI. CDR3: CASNHPDTEAFF. CDR3 nucleotide sequence: TGTGCCAGCAACCATCCGGACACTGAAGCTTTCTTT.

This clone has a single count. The rearrangement links TRBV19 to TRBJ1-1; weak D call: TRBD1 (5 bases). This CDR3 is built from 15 residues. Trimming took 1 base from V and 0 from J, leaving 9 bases between them. Germline V lookup: CDR1 LNHDA, CDR2 SQIVND (reference sequence). The CDR3 nucleotides are TGTGCCAGTAGTATAGGGGAGGGGCTGAACACTGAAGCTTTCTTT. Residues: CASSIGEGLNTEAFF.

This chain uses TRBV4-1 with TRBJ2-5; 7 nucleotides agree with TRBD2. The CDR3 contains 17 residues. Trimming cost V 1 base and J 5 bases; bases outside gene matches: 13. Germline assignment: CDR1 MGHRA and CDR2 YSYEKL. As DNA, the CDR3 is TGCGCCAGCAGCCAAGCTCCGACTAGCTCCCGGTACGAGACCCAGTACTTC. Its translation: CASSQAPTSSRYETQYF.

This rearrangement joins TRBV19 to TRBJ1-5; 8 nucleotides align to TRBD1. The CDR3 is 14 residues long. Germline-derived CDR1 and CDR2 are LNHDA and SQIVND (reference sequence). Trimming took 3 bases from V and 11 from J; bases not matched to a gene: 9. The CDR3 spells CASSMGQGARTQHF. In DNA form, the CDR3 reads TGTGCCAGTAGTATGGGGCAGGGGGCCAGGACCCAGCATTTT.

The genes are TRBV4-1 and TRBJ2-1; 9 bases match TRBD2. This CDR3 region has 16 residues. Germline V gene sequence: CDR1 MGHRA, CDR2 YSYEKL. The junction had 9 bases not matched to a gene; V was cut back by 1 base and J by 8 bases. The CDR3 here is CASSQALAGSMDEQFF. In DNA form, the CDR3 reads TGCGCCAGCAGCCAAGCTCTAGCGGGATCTATGGATGAGCAGTTCTTC.

The chain joins TRBV30 to TRBJ2-3, with 11 positions matching TRBD2. The CDR3 loop spans 17 amino acids. The junction had 8 bases not matched to a gene; V was cut back by 1 base and J by 2 bases. Germline lookup yields CDR1 GTSNPN and CDR2 SVGIG (reference sequence). CDR3 amino acids: CAWSGGFSGGDTDTQYF. CDR3 nucleotide sequence: TGTGCCTGGAGTGGGGGTTTTAGCGGGGGGGACACAGATACGCAGTATTTT. Complete variable domain (other parts from reference TRBV30 and TRBJ2-3): SQTIHQWPATLVQPVGSPLSLECTVEGTSNPNLYWYRQAAGRGLQLLFYSVGIGQISSEVPQNLSASRPQDRQFILSSKKLLLSDSGFYLCAWSGGFSGGDTDTQYFGPGTRLTVL.

This clone was detected once. The CDR3: CASSQQTGTENEKLFF. CDR3 sequence (DNA): TGCGCCAGCAGCCAGCAAACCGGGACAGAAAATGAAAAACTGTTTTTT. The V call is TRBV4-3, the J call TRBJ1-4; TRBD1 aligns across 7 bases. CDR1 and CDR2 from the germline V gene are LGHNA and YSLEER. The V and J ends lost 3 bases and 5 bases, in that order; junction bases with no gene match: 9. This CDR3 has 16 amino acids.

This chain links TRBV19 with TRBJ1-1, with D perhaps matching TRBD1 (6 bases). The V end lost 5 bases, the J end lost 4 bases, and 17 bases lay between the germline ends. The CDR3 loop spans 15 amino acids. Germline lookup yields CDR1 LNHDA and CDR2 SQIVND (reference sequence). The CDR3 reads CASSASGAGVTEAFF. As DNA, the CDR3 is TGTGCCAGTAGTGCCTCAGGGGCGGGCGTCACTGAAGCTTTCTTT.